The TCR beta chain under discussion was sequenced for a study of T cell repertoires in cytomegalovirus infection. The CDR3 covers 12 residues. The V gene lost 4 bases and the J gene lost 4 bases, with 8 bases spanning the gap. The germline CDR1 and CDR2 sequences are LNHDA and SQIVND (reference sequence). Only a few counts were recorded for this clonotype. What it binds is not known. TCRdb re-analysed the reads in MiXCR, keeping a single row per CDR3 protein. Here the sample spans around 740,000 distinct CDR3 sequences, roughly 35% being singletons. Study results and caveats: The study found HLA-C-restricted CMV-specific TCR beta clonotypes dominating the ex vivo response.

The genes are TRBV19 and TRBJ2-7; no definite D call. Sequenced: PBMCs. The clonotype comes from a human donor in good health (CMV status not recorded). Some clones in this sample may be carry-over from other donors' samples. The CDR3 DNA reads as TGTGCCAGTAGTACTGGGGTTTACGAGCAGTACTTC. Its translation is CASSTGVYEQYF.